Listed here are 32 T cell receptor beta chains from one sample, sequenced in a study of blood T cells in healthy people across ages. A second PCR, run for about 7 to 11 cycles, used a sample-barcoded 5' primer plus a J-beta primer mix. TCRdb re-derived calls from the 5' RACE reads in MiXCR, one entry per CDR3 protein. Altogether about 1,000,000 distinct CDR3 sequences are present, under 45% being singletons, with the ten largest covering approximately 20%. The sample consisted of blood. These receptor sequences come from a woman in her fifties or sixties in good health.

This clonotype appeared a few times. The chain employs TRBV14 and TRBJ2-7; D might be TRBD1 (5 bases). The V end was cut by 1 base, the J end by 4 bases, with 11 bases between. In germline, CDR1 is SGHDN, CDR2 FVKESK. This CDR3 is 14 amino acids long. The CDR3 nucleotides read TGTGCCAGCAGCCAAGGATTTGGGGCTTACGAGCAGTACTTC. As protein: CASSQGFGAYEQYF.

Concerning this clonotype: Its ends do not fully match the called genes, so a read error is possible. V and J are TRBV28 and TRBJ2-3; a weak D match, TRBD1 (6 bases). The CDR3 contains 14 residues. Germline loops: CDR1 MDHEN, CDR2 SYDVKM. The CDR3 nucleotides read TGTGCCAGCAGTAATACAGGGCCTGGAGATGCGCAGTATTTT. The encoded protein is CASSNTGPGDAQYF.

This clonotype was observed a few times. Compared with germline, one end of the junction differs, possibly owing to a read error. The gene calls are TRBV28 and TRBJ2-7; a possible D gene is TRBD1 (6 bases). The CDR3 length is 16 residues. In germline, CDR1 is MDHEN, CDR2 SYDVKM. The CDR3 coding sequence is TGTGCCAGCCGTTTAGGCATCCAGGGGTCTCCCTACGAGCAGTACTTC. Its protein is CASRLGIQGSPYEQYF. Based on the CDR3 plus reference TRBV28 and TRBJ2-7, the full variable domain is DVKVTQSSRYLVKRTGEKVFLECVQDMDHENMFWYRQDPGLGLRLIYFSYDVKMKEKGDIPEGYSVSREKKERFSLILESASTNQTSMYLCASRLGIQGSPYEQYFGPGTRLTVT.

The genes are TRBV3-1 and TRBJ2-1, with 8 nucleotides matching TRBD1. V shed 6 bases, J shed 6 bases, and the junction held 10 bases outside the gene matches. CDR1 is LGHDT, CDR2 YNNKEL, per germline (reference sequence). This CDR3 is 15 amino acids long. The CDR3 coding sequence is TGTGCCAGCAGTCAACAGGGGGACCTTGGCAATGAGCAGTTCTTC. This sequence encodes CASSQQGDLGNEQFF.

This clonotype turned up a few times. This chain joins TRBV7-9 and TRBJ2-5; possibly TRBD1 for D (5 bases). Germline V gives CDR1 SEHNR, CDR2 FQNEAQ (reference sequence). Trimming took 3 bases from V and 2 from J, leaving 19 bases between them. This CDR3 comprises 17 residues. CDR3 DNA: TGTGCCAGCAGCTTGTTTCCGACAGCCTTGATGCAAGAGACCCAGTACTTC. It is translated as CASSLFPTALMQETQYF.

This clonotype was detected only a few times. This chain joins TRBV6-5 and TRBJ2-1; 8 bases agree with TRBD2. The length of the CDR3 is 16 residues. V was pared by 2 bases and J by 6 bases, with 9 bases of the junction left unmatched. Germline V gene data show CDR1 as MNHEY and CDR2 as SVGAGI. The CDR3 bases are TGTGCCAGCAGTTACGGTACCGGGAGGGAGGTCAATGAGCAGTTCTTC. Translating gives CASSYGTGREVNEQFF.

The DNA of the CDR3 is TGCAGTGCTCACCCGGAGGGAGGGATCTACGAGCAGTACTTC. Translation gives CSAHPEGGIYEQYF. The V and J genes are TRBV20-1 and TRBJ2-7, with TRBD2 matching 7 bases. The germline V gene encodes CDR1 DFQATT and CDR2 SNEGSKA (reference sequence). V shed 5 bases, J shed 3 bases, and the junction held 10 bases outside the gene matches. This CDR3 has 14 amino acids.

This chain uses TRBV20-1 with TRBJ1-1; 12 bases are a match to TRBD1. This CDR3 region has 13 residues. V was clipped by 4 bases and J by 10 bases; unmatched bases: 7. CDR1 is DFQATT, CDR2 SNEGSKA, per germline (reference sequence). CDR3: CSATGQGAGGAFF. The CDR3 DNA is TGCAGTGCTACGGGACAGGGGGCAGGAGGAGCTTTCTTT.

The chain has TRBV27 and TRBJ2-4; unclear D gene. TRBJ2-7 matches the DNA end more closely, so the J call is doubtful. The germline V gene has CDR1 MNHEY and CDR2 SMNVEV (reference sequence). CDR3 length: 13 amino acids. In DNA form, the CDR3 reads TGTGCCAGCGGTGCCAGGCCCCCCTACGAGCAGTACTTC. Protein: CASGARPPYEQYF.

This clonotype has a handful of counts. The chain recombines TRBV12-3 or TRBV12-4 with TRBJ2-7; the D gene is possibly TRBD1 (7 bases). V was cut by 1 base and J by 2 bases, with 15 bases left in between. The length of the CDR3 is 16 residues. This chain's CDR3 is CASSLDSGGSTYEQYF. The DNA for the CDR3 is TGTGCCAGCAGTTTAGACTCAGGGGGGAGCACCTACGAGCAGTACTTC.

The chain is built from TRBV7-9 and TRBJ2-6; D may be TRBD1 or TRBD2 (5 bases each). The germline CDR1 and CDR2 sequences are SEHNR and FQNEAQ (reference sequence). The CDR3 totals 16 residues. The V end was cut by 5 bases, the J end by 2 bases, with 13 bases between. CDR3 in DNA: TGTGCCAGCAGCCCCCCGGTGGGACCTGGGGCCAACGTCCTGACTTTC. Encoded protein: CASSPPVGPGANVLTF.

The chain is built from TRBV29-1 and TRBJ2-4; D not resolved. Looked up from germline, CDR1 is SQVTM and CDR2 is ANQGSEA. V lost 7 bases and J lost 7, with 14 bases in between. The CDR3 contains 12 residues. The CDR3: CSAMGPRNIQYF. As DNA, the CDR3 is TGCAGCGCTATGGGCCCAAGGAACATTCAGTACTTC.

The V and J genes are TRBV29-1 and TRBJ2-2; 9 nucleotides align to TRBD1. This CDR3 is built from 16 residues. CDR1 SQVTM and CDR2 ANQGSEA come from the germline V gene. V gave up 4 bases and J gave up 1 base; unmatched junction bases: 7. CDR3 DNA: TGCAGCGTTGGACCTACAGGGGGCGGGAACACCGGGGAGCTGTTTTTT. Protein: CSVGPTGGGNTGELFF.

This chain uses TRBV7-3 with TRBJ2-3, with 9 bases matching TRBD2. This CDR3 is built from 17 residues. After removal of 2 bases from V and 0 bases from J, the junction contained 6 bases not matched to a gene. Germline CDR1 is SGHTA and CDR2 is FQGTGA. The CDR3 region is CASSLLGTSLSTDTQYF. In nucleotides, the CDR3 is TGTGCCAGCAGCTTACTAGGGACTAGCCTTAGCACAGATACGCAGTATTTT.

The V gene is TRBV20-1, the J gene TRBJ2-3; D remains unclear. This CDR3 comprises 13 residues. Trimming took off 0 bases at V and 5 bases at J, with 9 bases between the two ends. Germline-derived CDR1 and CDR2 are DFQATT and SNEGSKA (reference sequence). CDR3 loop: CSARDQLLDTQYF. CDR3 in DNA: TGCAGTGCTAGAGATCAGTTACTAGATACGCAGTATTTT.

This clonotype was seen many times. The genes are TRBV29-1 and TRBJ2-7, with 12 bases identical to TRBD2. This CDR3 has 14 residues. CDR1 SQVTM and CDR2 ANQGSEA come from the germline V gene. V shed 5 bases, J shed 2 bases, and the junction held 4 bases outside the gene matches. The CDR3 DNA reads TGCAGCGTTTCTAGCGGGAGGGCCGCCTACGAGCAGTACTTC. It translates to CSVSSGRAAYEQYF.

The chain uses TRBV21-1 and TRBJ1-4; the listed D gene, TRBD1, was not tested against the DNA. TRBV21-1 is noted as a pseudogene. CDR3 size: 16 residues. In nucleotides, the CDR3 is TGTGCCAGCAGCAAACCCTGGACAGGGAACAATGAAAAACTGTTTTTT. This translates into CASSKPWTGNNEKLFF.

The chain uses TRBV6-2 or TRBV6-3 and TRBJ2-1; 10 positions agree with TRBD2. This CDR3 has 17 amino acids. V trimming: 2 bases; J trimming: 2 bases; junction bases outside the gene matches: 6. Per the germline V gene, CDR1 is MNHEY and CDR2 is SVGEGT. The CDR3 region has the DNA TGTGCCAGCAGTTACCTCCAGAGCGGGAGGGCCTACAATGAGCAGTTCTTC. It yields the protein CASSYLQSGRAYNEQFF.

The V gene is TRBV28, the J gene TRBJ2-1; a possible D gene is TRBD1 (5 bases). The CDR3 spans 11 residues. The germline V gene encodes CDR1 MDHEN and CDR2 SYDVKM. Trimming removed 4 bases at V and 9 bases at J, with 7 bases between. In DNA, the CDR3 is TGTGCCAGCAGTTACAGGACTGAGCAGTTCTTC. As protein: CASSYRTEQFF.

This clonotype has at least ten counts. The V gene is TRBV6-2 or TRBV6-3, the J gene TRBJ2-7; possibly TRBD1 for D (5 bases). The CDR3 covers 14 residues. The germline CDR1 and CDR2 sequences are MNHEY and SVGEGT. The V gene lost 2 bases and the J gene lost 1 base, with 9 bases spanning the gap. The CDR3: CASSYVTASYEQYF. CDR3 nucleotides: TGTGCCAGCAGTTACGTGACAGCTTCCTACGAGCAGTACTTC.

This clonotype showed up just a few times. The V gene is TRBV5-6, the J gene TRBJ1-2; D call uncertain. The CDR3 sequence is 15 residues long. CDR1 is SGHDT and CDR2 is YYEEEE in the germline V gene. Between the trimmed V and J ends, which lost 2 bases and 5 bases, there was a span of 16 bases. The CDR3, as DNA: TGTGCCAGCAGCTTAGGGCAGCCCCGAGGATATGGCTACACCTTC. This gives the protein CASSLGQPRGYGYTF.

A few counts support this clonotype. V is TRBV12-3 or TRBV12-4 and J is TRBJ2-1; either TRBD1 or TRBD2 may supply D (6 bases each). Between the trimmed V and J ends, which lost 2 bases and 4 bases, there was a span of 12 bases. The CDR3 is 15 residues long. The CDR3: CASSLLGGGYNEQFF. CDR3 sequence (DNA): TGTGCCAGCAGTTTATTAGGAGGGGGATACAATGAGCAGTTCTTC.

The CDR3: CASSSGKGLFF. The CDR3 DNA follows: TGTGCCAGCAGTTCCGGGAAGGGACTGTTTTTT. The gene calls are TRBV27 and TRBJ1-4; D call uncertain. Germline V gene lookup returns CDR1 MNHEY and CDR2 SMNVEV (reference sequence). Trimming cost V 4 bases and J 13 bases, with 10 bases left between them. The CDR3 spans 11 residues. The complete variable domain, with remaining parts taken from reference TRBV27 and TRBJ1-4, reads EAQVTQNPRYLITVTGKKLTVTCSQNMNHEYMSWYRQDPGLGLRQIYYSMNVEVTDKGDVPEGYKVSRKEKRNFPLILESPSPNQTSLYFCASSSGKGLFFGSGTQLSVL.

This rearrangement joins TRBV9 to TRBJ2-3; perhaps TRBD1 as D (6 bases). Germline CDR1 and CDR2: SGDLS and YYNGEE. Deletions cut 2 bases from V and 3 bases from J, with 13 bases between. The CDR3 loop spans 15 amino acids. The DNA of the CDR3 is TGTGCCAGCAGCGTTAGGACAGCAATGACAGATACGCAGTATTTT. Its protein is CASSVRTAMTDTQYF.

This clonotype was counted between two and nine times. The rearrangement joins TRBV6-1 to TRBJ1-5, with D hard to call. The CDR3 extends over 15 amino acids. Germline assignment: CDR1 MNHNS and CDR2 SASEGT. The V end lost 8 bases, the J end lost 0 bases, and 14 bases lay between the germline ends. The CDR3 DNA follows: TGTGCCAGCCTGATTGGAGATTATAGCAATCAGCCCCAGCATTTT. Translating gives CASLIGDYSNQPQHF.

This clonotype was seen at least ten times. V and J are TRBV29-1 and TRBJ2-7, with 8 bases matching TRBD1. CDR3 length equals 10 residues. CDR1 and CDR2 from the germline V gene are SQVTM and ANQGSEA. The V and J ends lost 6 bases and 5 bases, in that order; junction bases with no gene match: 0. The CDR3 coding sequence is TGCAGCGTGACAGGGGACGAGCAGTACTTC. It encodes CSVTGDEQYF.

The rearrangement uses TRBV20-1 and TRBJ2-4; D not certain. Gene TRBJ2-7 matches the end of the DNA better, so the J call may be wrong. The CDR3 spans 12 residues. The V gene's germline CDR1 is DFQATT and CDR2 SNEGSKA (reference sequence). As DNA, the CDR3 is TGCAGTGCCGTAGGCGCTACCTACGAGCAGTACTTC. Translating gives CSAVGATYEQYF.

The CDR3 region has the DNA TGTGCCAGCAGCCAAGATTACAGGGAGTACGAGACCCAGTACTTC. Its protein product is CASSQDYREYETQYF. The V call is TRBV3-1, the J call TRBJ2-4; TRBD1 might be the D (6 bases). The J call may be faulty, since TRBJ2-5 better matches the DNA end. The CDR3 length is 15 residues. The germline V gene encodes CDR1 LGHDT and CDR2 YNNKEL (reference sequence).

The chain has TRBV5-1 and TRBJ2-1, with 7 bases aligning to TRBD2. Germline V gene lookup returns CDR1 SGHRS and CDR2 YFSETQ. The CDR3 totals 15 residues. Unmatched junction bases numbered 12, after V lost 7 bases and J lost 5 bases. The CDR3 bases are TGCGCCAGCCATGATCTAGCGGTGATAAACAATGAGCAGTTCTTC. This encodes CASHDLAVINNEQFF.

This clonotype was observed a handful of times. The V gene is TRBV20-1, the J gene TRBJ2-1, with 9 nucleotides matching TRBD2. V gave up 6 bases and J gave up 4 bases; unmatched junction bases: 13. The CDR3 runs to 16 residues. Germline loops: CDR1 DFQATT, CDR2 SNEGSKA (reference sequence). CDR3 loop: CSAAPNRGGVYNEQFF. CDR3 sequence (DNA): TGCAGTGCGGCGCCGAACCGCGGGGGGGTGTACAATGAGCAGTTCTTC.

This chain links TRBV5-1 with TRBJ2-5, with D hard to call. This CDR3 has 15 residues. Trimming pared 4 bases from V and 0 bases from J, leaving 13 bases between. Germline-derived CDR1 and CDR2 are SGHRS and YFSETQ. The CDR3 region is CASSPADHYQETQYF. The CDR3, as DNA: TGCGCCAGCAGCCCAGCTGACCATTACCAAGAGACCCAGTACTTC.

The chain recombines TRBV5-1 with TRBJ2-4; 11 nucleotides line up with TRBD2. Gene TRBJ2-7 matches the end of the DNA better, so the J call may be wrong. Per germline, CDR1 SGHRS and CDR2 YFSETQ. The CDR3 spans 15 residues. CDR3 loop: CASSQTSGSYYEQYF. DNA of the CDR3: TGCGCCAGCAGCCAAACTAGCGGGAGTTACTACGAGCAGTACTTC.